The 18 T cell receptor beta chains below all came from one sample that was sequenced in a study of CD8+ T cells in alopecia areata. The authors extracted RNA and reverse transcribed it into cDNA as the sequencing template. Assay: immunoSEQ multiplex PCR; the TCRdb copy retains only in-frame clones and omits some. This sample yields 120,000 to 150,000 clones, of which approximately 87% are seen a single time; less than 15% belongs to the top ten. The sequenced sample was CD8+ T cells sorted from blood, obtained at week 0. The receptors were sampled from a human donor with alopecia areata.

J is TRBJ1-1 and V is TRBV29-1, with unresolved D. CDR3 length equals 11 residues. Germline V gene data show CDR1 as SQVTM and CDR2 as ANQGSEA. Trimming removed 5 bases from V and 3 bases from J, with 7 bases in between. The CDR3 sequence is CSVTRDTEAFF. The DNA for the CDR3 is TGCAGCGTTACCCGGGACACTGAAGCTTTCTTT.

This clone was counted only a few times. The rearrangement joins TRBV29-1 to TRBJ2-1; 8 bases map to TRBD2. CDR1 and CDR2 from the germline V gene are SQVTM and ANQGSEA. This CDR3 spans 16 amino acids. The junction had 6 bases not matched to a gene; V was cut back by 0 bases and J by 2 bases. DNA of the CDR3: TGCAGCGTTGAAGATTCCCAGCGGGAGACCTACAATGAGCAGTTCTTC. This codes for CSVEDSQRETYNEQFF.

Notes on this clone: The same CDR3 arises from other DNA sequences in this sample as well. The gene calls are TRBV29-1 and TRBJ2-2; D possibly corresponds to TRBD1 (5 bases). V was pared by 3 bases and J by 1 base, with 6 bases between. The CDR3 extends over 13 amino acids. The germline V gene has CDR1 SQVTM and CDR2 ANQGSEA. For the CDR3, the DNA is TGCAGCGTTGACAGGGAGAACACCGGGGAGCTGTTTTTT. It translates to CSVDRENTGELFF.

The V and J genes are TRBV6-5 and TRBJ1-2; TRBD1 matches at 9 bases. This CDR3 is built from 16 residues. V gave up 2 bases and J gave up 3 bases; unmatched junction bases: 7. The germline CDR1 and CDR2 sequences are MNHEY and SVGAGI. CDR3 coding DNA: TGTGCCAGCAGTTACGCCTGGGACAGGGCGGACTATGGCTACACCTTC. It specifies CASSYAWDRADYGYTF.

CDR3 protein: CSVEVPWRTLTDTQYF. CDR3 in DNA: TGCAGCGTTGAAGTCCCCTGGCGGACCCTCACAGATACGCAGTATTTT. The chain couples TRBV29-1 to TRBJ2-3; no clear D gene. The CDR3 sequence is 16 residues long. V lost 1 base, J lost 2 bases, and 16 bases lay in between. Germline V CDR1 and CDR2: SQVTM, ANQGSEA.

This chain uses TRBV27 with TRBJ2-6; D gene uncertain. Germline CDR1 is MNHEY and CDR2 is SMNVEV (reference sequence). V gave up 5 bases and J gave up 2 bases, with 10 bases separating them. The CDR3 runs to 15 residues. The CDR3 loop is CASSPLPAGANVLTF. CDR3 in DNA: TGTGCCAGCAGTCCCCTCCCAGCTGGGGCCAACGTCCTGACTTTC. Drawing the rest from reference TRBV27 and TRBJ2-6, the complete variable domain is EAQVTQNPRYLITVTGKKLTVTCSQNMNHEYMSWYRQDPGLGLRQIYYSMNVEVTDKGDVPEGYKVSRKEKRNFPLILESPSPNQTSLYFCASSPLPAGANVLTFGAGSRLTVL.

The J gene is TRBJ2-7, the V gene TRBV27; D might be TRBD2 (5 bases). The germline V and J ends were trimmed by 3 bases and 5 bases, with 11 bases remaining between them. The germline V gene encodes CDR1 MNHEY and CDR2 SMNVEV (reference sequence). This CDR3 has 13 residues. The CDR3 sequence is CASSLNRRDEQYF. The CDR3, as DNA: TGTGCCAGCAGTTTGAACCGGCGGGACGAGCAGTACTTC.

This chain uses TRBV4-1 with TRBJ2-5; 14 nucleotides match TRBD2. Losses at the gene ends were 2 bases for V and 5 bases for J; bases not matched to a gene: 4. This CDR3 region has 16 residues. From germline, CDR1 is MGHRA and CDR2 YSYEKL. The DNA for the CDR3 is TGCGCCAGCAGCCAACAGGGACTAGCGGGAGAGGAGACCCAGTACTTC. It translates to CASSQQGLAGEETQYF.

The V call is TRBV9, the J call TRBJ2-7; D is unresolved. Germline-derived CDR1 and CDR2 are SGDLS and YYNGEE. The CDR3 loop spans 14 amino acids. The V end lost 0 bases, the J end lost 1 base, and 8 bases lay between the germline ends. CDR3 bases: TGTGCCAGCAGCGTAGGGTCAGAATCCTACGAGCAGTACTTC. Its translation: CASSVGSESYEQYF.

The V call is TRBV25-1, the J call TRBJ2-1; D call uncertain. There are 12 residues in the CDR3. Germline V gene sequence: CDR1 MGHDK, CDR2 SYGVNS. V was pared by 4 bases and J by 8 bases, with 9 bases between. CDR3: CASSAGPDEQFF. DNA of the CDR3: TGTGCCAGCAGTGCAGGCCCAGATGAGCAGTTCTTC.

This clone has more than one count but fewer than ten. The CDR3 spells CASSFSTGVTDTQYF. The CDR3 coding sequence is TGTGCCAGCAGTTTTTCGACAGGGGTCACAGATACGCAGTATTTT. This chain uses TRBV6-5 with TRBJ2-3; 8 bases are shared with TRBD1. J was trimmed by 2 bases and V by 4 bases; bases with no gene match: 5. CDR3 length: 15 residues. CDR1 is MNHEY, CDR2 SVGAGI, per germline.

The rearrangement links TRBV27 to TRBJ2-2, with 8 bases fitting TRBD1. The CDR3 consists of 15 residues. The V gene's germline CDR1 is MNHEY and CDR2 SMNVEV (reference sequence). V was pared by 4 bases and J by 2 bases, with 3 bases of the junction left unmatched. CDR3 DNA sequence: TGTGCCAGCAGTTGGGCAGGGGGCAACACCGGGGAGCTGTTTTTT. It is translated as CASSWAGGNTGELFF.

The rearrangement uses TRBV11-2 and TRBJ2-7; D gene ambiguous. The length of the CDR3 is 16 residues. V lost 5 bases and J lost 0, with 17 bases in between. Germline assignment: CDR1 SGHAT and CDR2 FQNNGV. CDR3 sequence reads: CASSHPVGRSSYEQYF. In DNA form, the CDR3 reads TGTGCCAGCAGCCACCCGGTCGGCAGGAGCTCCTACGAGCAGTACTTC.

The chain employs TRBV5-1 and TRBJ2-7; 7 bases match TRBD1. V shed 0 bases and J 0 bases; nucleotides not matched to a gene: 3. Germline lookup yields CDR1 SGHRS and CDR2 YFSETQ. The CDR3 covers 15 residues. The CDR3 region is CASSLEAGGSYEQYF. The CDR3 DNA sequence: TGCGCCAGCAGCTTGGAGGCAGGGGGCTCCTACGAGCAGTACTTC.

The chain is built from TRBV7-9 and TRBJ1-1; weak D call: TRBD1 (6 bases). V lost 5 bases, J lost 11 bases, and 24 bases lay in between. This CDR3 spans 15 amino acids. Germline loops: CDR1 SEHNR, CDR2 FQNEAQ (reference sequence). CDR3 nucleotides: TGTGCCAGCAGCCATCCCACCGAGCCGGACAGAAACGCTTTCTTT. Translating gives CASSHPTEPDRNAFF.

This chain connects TRBV7-9 to TRBJ2-5, with 8 bases aligning to TRBD2. Germline V gives CDR1 SEHNR, CDR2 FQNEAQ (reference sequence). There are 15 residues in the CDR3. V lost 8 bases, J lost 5 bases, and 13 bases stayed unmatched. CDR3 sequence reads: CASSMAGLGHETQYF. CDR3 in DNA: TGTGCCAGCTCTATGGCGGGACTAGGGCATGAGACCCAGTACTTC.

This rearrangement joins TRBV19 to TRBJ2-4; D unresolved. CDR3 length: 12 residues. V dropped 4 bases and J dropped 2 bases, with 3 bases sitting between them. The germline CDR1 and CDR2 sequences are LNHDA and SQIVND (reference sequence). The CDR3 nucleotides read TGTGCCAGTAGTACCCCCAAAAACATTCAGTACTTC. The encoded protein is CASSTPKNIQYF.

The chain couples TRBV5-1 to TRBJ2-2, with 9 bases aligning to TRBD1. This CDR3 region has 15 residues. Germline-derived CDR1 and CDR2 are SGHRS and YFSETQ. V dropped 2 bases and J dropped 3; count of bases not matched to a gene: 2. The CDR3 nucleotides read TGCGCCAGCAGCTTCCGGACAGGGGACACCGGGGAGCTGTTTTTT. Its protein is CASSFRTGDTGELFF. The whole variable domain, remainder taken from reference TRBV5-1 and TRBJ2-2, is KAGVTQTPRYLIKTRGQQVTLSCSPISGHRSVSWYQQTPGQGLQFLFEYFSETQRNKGNFPGRFSGRQFSNSRSEMNVSTLELGDSALYLCASSFRTGDTGELFFGEGSRLTVL.